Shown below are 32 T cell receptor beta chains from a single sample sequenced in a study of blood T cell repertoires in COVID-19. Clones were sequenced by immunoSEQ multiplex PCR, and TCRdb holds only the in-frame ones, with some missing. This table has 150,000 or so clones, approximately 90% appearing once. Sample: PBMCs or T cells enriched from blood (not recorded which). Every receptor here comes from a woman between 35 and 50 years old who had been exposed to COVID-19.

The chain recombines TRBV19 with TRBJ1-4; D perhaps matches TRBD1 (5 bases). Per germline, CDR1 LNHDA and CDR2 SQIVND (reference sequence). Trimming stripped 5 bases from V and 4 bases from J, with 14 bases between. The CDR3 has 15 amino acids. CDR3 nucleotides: TGTGCCAGTAGTTCCGACCTGGGGGGTAATGAAAAACTGTTTTTT. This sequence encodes CASSSDLGGNEKLFF. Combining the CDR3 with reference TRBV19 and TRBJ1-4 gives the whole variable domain DGGITQSPKYLFRKEGQNVTLSCEQNLNHDAMYWYRQDPGQGLRLIYYSQIVNDFQKGDIAEGYSVSREKKESFPLTVTSAQKNPTAFYLCASSSDLGGNEKLFFGSGTQLSVL.

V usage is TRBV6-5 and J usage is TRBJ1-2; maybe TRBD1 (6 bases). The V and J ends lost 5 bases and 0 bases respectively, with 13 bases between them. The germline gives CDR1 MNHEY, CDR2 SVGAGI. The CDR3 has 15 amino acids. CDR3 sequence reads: CASSPLDRSNYGYTF. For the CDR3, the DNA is TGTGCCAGCAGTCCACTGGACAGATCTAACTATGGCTACACCTTC.

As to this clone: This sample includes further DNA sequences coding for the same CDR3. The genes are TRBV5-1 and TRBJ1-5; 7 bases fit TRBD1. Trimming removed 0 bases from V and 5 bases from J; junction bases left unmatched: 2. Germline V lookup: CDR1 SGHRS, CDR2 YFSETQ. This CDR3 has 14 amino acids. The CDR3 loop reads CASSLGQGDQPQHF. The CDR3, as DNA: TGCGCCAGCAGCTTGGGGCAGGGGGATCAGCCCCAGCATTTT.

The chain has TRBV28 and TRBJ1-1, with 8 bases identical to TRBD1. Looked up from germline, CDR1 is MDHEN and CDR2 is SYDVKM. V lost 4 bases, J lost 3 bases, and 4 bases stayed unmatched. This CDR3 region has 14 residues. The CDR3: CASSSTGGYTEAFF. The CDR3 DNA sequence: TGTGCCAGCAGTTCCACAGGGGGTTACACTGAAGCTTTCTTT.

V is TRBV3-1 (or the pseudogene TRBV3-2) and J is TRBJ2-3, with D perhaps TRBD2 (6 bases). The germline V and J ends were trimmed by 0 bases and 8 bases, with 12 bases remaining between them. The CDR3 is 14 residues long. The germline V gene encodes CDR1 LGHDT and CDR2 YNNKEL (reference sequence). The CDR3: CASSQDLAGGTQYF. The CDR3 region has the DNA TGTGCCAGCAGCCAAGACCTAGCCGGGGGTACGCAGTATTTT.

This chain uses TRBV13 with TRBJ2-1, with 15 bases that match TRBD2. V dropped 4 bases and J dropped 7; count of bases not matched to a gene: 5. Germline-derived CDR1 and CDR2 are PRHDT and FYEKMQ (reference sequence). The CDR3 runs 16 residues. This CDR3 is CASSSPGLAGGNEQFF. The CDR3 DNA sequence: TGTGCCAGCAGCTCACCGGGACTAGCGGGAGGAAATGAGCAGTTCTTC. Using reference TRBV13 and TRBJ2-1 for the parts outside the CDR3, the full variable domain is AAGVIQSPRHLIKEKRETATLKCYPIPRHDTVYWYQQGPGQDPQFLISFYEKMQSDKGSIPDRFSAQQFSDYHSELNMSSLELGDSALYFCASSSPGLAGGNEQFFGPGTRLTVL.

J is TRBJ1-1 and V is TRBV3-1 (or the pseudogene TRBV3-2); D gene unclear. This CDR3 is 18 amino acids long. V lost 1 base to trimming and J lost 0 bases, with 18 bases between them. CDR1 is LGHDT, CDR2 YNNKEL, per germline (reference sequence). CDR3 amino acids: CASSQAMEAASMNTEAFF. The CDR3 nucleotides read TGTGCCAGCAGCCAAGCGATGGAGGCTGCATCCATGAACACTGAAGCTTTCTTT.

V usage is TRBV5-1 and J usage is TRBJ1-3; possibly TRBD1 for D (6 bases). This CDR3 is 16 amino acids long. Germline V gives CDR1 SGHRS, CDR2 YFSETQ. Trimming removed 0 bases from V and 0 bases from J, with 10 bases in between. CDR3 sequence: CASSLDGQFSGNTIYF. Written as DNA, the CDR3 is TGCGCCAGCAGCTTGGACGGACAGTTCTCTGGAAACACCATATATTTT.

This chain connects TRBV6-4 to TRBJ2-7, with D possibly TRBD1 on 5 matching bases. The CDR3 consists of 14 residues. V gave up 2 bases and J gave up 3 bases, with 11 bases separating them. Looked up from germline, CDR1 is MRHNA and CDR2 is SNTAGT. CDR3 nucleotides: TGTGCCAGCAGTGACGACAGAATGAACTACGAGCAGTACTTC. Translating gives CASSDDRMNYEQYF.

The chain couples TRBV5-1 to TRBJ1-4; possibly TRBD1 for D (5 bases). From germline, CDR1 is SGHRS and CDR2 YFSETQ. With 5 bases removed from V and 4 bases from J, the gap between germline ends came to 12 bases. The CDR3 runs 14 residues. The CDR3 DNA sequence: TGCGCCAGCAGAATAACAGGAAATAATGAAAAACTGTTTTTT. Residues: CASRITGNNEKLFF.

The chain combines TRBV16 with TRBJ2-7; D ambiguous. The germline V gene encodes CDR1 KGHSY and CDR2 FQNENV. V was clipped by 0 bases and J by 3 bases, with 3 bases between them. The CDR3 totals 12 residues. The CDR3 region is CASSQSSYEQYF. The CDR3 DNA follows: TGTGCCAGCAGCCAATCCAGCTACGAGCAGTACTTC.

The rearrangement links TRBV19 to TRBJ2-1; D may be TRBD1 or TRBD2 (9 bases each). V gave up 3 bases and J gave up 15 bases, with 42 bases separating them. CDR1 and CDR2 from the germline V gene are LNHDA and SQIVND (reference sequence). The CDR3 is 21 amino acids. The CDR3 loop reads CASSISVRINRGRRLAGSRFF. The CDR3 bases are TGTGCCAGTAGTATTTCGGTCAGGATTAACAGGGGGCGCAGGCTAGCGGGATCTCGGTTCTTC.

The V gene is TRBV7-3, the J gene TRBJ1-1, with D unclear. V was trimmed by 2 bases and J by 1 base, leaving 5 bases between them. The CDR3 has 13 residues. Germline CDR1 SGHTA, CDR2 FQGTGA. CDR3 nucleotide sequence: TGTGCCAGCAGCTTATACGGGAACACTGAAGCTTTCTTT. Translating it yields CASSLYGNTEAFF.

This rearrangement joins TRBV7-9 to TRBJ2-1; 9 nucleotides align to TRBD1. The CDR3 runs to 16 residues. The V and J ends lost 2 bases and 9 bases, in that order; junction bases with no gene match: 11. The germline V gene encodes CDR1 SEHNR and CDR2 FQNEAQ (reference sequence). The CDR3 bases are TGTGCCAGCAGCTTACTCGGACAGGGGCGAGGGACTGAGCAGTTCTTC. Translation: CASSLLGQGRGTEQFF.

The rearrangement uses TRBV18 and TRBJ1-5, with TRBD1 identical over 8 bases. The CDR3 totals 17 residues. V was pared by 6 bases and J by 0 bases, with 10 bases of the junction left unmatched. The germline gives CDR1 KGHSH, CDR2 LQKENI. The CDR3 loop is CASSLRQGMNSNQPQHF. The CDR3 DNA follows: TGTGCCAGCTCTCTTAGACAGGGGATGAATAGCAATCAGCCCCAGCATTTT.

The CDR3: CASSPDRVYGYTF. The CDR3 DNA follows: TGTGCCAGTTCCCCAGACAGGGTATATGGCTACACCTTC. This chain joins TRBV19 and TRBJ1-2, with TRBD1 matching 7 bases. With 8 bases clipped from V and 5 bases from J, the junction kept 8 bases outside the gene matches. There are 13 residues in the CDR3. Germline assignment: CDR1 LNHDA and CDR2 SQIVND (reference sequence).

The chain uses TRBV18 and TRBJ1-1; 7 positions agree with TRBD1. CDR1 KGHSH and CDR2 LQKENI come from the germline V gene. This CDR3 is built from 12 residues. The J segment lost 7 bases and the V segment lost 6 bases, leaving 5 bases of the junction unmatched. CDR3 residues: CASSPGQFEAFF. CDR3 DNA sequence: TGTGCCAGCTCTCCGGGACAGTTTGAAGCTTTCTTT.

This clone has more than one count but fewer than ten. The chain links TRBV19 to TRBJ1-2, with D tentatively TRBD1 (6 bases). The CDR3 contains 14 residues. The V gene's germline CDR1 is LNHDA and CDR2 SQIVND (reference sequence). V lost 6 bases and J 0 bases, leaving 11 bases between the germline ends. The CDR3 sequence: CASRDSSTNYGYTF. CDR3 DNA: TGTGCCAGTAGGGACAGCTCGACTAACTATGGCTACACCTTC.

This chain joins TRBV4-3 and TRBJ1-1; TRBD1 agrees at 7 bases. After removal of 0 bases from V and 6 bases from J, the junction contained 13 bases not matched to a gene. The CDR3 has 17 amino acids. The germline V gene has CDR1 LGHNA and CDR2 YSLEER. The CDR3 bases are TGCGCCAGCAGCCAAGATTTAGGGACAGCCAGAACGGCTGAAGCTTTCTTT. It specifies CASSQDLGTARTAEAFF.

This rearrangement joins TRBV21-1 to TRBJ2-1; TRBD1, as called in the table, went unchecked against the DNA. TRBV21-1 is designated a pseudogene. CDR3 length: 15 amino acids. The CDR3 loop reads CASSHRDRGYNEQFF. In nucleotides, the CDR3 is TGTGCCAGCAGCCACCGGGACAGGGGTTACAATGAGCAGTTCTTC.

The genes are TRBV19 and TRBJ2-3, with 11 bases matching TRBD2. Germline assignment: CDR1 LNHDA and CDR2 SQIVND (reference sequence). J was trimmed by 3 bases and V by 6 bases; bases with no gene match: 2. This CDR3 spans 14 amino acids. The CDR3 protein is CASRVAGGTDTQYF. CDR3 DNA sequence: TGTGCCAGTAGGGTAGCGGGGGGGACAGATACGCAGTATTTT.

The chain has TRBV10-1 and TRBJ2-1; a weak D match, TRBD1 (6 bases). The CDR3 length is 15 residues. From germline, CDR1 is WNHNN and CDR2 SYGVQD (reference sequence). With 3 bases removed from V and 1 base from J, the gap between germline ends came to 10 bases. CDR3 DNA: TGCGCCAGCAGTGAAGGCAGGGGATCCTACAATGAGCAGTTCTTC. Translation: CASSEGRGSYNEQFF.

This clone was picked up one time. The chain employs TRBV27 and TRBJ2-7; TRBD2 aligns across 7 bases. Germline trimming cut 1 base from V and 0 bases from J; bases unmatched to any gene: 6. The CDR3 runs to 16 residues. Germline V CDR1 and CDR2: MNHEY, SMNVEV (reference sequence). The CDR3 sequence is CASSLLGLAVSYEQYF. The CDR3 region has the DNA TGTGCCAGCAGTTTATTGGGTCTAGCGGTCTCCTACGAGCAGTACTTC.

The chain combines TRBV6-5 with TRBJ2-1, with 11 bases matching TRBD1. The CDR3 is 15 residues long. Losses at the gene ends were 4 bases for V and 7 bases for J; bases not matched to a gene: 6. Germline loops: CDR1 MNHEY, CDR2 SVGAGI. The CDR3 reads CASSSGTGGSNEQFF. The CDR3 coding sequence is TGTGCCAGCAGTTCCGGGACAGGGGGGTCGAATGAGCAGTTCTTC.

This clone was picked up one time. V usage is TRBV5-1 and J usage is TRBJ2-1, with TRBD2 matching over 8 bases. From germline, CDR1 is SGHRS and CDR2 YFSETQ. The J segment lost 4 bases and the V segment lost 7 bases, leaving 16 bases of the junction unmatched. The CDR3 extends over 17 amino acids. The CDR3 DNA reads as TGCGCCAGCTCTACCCTAGAGAATAGCGGGATATACAATGAGCAGTTCTTC. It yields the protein CASSTLENSGIYNEQFF.

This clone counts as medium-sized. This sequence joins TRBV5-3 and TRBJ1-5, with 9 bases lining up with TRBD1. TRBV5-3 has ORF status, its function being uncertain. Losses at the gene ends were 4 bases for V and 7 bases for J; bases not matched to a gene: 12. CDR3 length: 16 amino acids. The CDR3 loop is CARSPRRQGDRQPQHF. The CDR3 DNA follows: TGTGCCAGAAGCCCCCGGCGACAGGGGGACAGACAGCCCCAGCATTTT.

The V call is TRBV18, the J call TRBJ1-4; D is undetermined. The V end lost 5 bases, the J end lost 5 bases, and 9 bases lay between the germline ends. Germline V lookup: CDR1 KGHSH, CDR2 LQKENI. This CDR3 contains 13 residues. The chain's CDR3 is CASSFLRNEKLFF. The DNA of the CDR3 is TGTGCCAGCTCATTTCTCAGAAATGAAAAACTGTTTTTT.

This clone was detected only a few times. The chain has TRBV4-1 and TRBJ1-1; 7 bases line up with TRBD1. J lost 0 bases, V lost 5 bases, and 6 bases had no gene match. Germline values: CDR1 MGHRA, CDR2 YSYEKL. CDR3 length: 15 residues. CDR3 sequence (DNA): TGCGCCAGCAGCAATACAGGGGTCATGAACACTGAAGCTTTCTTT. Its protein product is CASSNTGVMNTEAFF.

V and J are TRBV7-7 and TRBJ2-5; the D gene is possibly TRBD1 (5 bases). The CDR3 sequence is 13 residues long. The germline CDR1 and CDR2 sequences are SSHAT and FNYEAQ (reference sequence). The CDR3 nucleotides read TGTGCTTCTGGTGGACAACCCCAAGAGACCCAGTACTTC. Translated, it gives CASGGQPQETQYF.

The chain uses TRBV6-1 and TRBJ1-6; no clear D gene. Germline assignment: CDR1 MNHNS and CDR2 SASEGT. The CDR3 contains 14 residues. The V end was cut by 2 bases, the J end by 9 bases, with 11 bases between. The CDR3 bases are TGTGCCAGCAGTGAAATAGGGAGGCGTTCACCCCTCCACTTT. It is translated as CASSEIGRRSPLHF.

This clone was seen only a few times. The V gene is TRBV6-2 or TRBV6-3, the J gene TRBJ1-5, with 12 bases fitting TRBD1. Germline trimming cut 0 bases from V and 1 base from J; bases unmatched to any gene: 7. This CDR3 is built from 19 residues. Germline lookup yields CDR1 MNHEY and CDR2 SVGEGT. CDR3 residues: CASSYSSGTGGLSNQPQHF. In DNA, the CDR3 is TGTGCCAGCAGTTACTCAAGCGGGACAGGGGGCCTGAGCAATCAGCCCCAGCATTTT.

CDR3 sequence: CASSAQRGSTGGGYGYTF. The CDR3 nucleotides are TGTGCCAGCAGCGCCCAACGGGGTAGTACAGGGGGCGGCTATGGCTACACCTTC. The chain is built from TRBV9 and TRBJ1-2, with 9 bases lining up with TRBD1. V trimming: 3 bases; J trimming: 4 bases; junction bases outside the gene matches: 16. CDR3 length: 18 amino acids. Germline V CDR1 and CDR2: SGDLS, YYNGEE. Based on the CDR3 plus reference TRBV9 and TRBJ1-2, the full variable domain is DSGVTQTPKHLITATGQRVTLRCSPRSGDLSVYWYQQSLDQGLQFLIQYYNGEERAKGNILERFSAQQFPDLHSELNLSSLELGDSALYFCASSAQRGSTGGGYGYTFGSGTRLTVV.